The clone carrying this TCR beta chain was counted at least ten times. The source of the sample is a study of low-dose radiotherapy and immunotherapy resistance in tumors. About the research overall: Treatment consisted of nivolumab 240 mg every two weeks and ipilimumab 1 mg/kg every six weeks, given intravenously to patients.

As to time point: before trial treatment. Looked up from germline, CDR1 is LGHNA and CDR2 is YSLEER. V lost 0 bases and J 15 bases, leaving 15 bases between the germline ends. The CDR3 consists of 13 residues. Primers used for first-strand cDNA, a TRAV- and TRBV-specific set, covered both alpha and beta chains. With a V-primer adapter and a constant-region primer, TCRs were amplified for about 19 PCR cycles. mRNA that had been isolated underwent amplification through in vitro transcription. Via MiXCR, TCRdb re-called the reads, giving one row per CDR3 protein. The data show tens of thousands of distinct CDR3 sequences, with more than 8% seen just once and around 0.93% held by the top ten.

The origin of this receptor is a male donor with prostate cancer. The rearrangement joins TRBV4-3 to TRBJ2-1; D is perhaps TRBD1 or TRBD2 (5 bases each). Sequenced material: PBMCs, taken before treatment. CDR3 loop: CASSQETRGVGFF. As DNA, the CDR3 is TGCGCCAGCAGCCAAGAGACCCGAGGGGTTGGGTTCTTC.